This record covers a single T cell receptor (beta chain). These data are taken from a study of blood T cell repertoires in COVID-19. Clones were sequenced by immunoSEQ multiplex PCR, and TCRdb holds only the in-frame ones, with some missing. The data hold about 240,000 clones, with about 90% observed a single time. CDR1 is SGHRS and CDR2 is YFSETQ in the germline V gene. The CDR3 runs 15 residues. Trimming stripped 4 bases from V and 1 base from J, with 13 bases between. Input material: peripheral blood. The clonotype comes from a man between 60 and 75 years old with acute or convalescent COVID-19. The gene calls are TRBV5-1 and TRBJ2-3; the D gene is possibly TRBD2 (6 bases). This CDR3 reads CASSPTGTGTDTQYF. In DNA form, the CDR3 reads TGCGCCAGCAGCCCGACCGGGACTGGCACAGATACGCAGTATTTT.